The 3 T cell receptor beta chains given below trace back to one sample, sequenced in a study of human T cells and chemical hapten exposure. Time point of the sample: patch test 2, 6 weeks after DPC sensitization. Specified treatment: therapeutic diphenylcyclopropenone sensitization with weekly scalp DPC. TCRdb reprocessed the RACE reads via MiXCR and lists one record per CDR3 protein. The table shows about 96,000 distinct CDR3 sequences, with roughly a tenth occurring only once. The sample was whole blood, taken in connection with sensitization to the hapten diphenylcyclopropenone (DPC). Source of these receptors: a woman aged 40 to 50 with alopecia areata. Some clones in this sample may be carry-over from other donors' samples.

The chain is built from TRBV18 and TRBJ2-7, with TRBD2 matching 9 bases. The CDR3 is made up of 14 amino acids. Germline V gives CDR1 KGHSH, CDR2 LQKENI. V lost 3 bases and J lost 6; bases outside the gene matches: 6. The CDR3 region has the DNA TGTGCCAGCTCACCGGGCGGGAGGGCCCGCGAGCAGTACTTC. Translated: CASSPGGRAREQYF.

The chain uses TRBV4-2 and TRBJ2-7; 9 bases are shared with TRBD1. Trimming at V came to 1 base and at J to 6 bases, leaving 10 bases not matched to a gene. From germline, CDR1 is LGHNA and CDR2 YNFKEQ. The CDR3 consists of 16 residues. DNA for the CDR3: TGTGCCAGCAGCCAAGCCCAAGGACAGGGGACCCTCGAGCAGTACTTC. Its protein is CASSQAQGQGTLEQYF.

This clonotype was detected a few times. The CDR3 DNA is TGTGCCAGCAGCTTAGTCGGGACTAGCGGAACCGGGGAGCTGTTTTTT. Amino acids: CASSLVGTSGTGELFF. The chain employs TRBV7-2 and TRBJ2-2; 11 bases line up with TRBD2. CDR3 length: 16 residues. V was clipped by 1 base and J by 5 bases; unmatched bases: 3. Germline lookup yields CDR1 SGHTA and CDR2 FQGNSA.